What follows is one T cell receptor (beta chain) and its context. What it binds is unknown. The assay was immunoSEQ multiplex PCR, and TCRdb's table has in-frame clones only and misses some. This sample carries under 2,500,000 clones, approximately 95% of them seen once, and the ten largest clones take around 0.13%. The germline gives CDR1 GTSNPN, CDR2 SVGIG (reference sequence). V shed 1 base and J 0 bases; nucleotides not matched to a gene: 22. The length of the CDR3 is 23 residues. CD4+ cells were split into CD45RA+ naive and CD45RA-negative memory subsets. The source of the sample is a study of shared clonotypes between healthy human individuals. As for the study in general: CD4 naive cells filled three plates per donor, CD4 memory three, CD8 naive two and CD8 memory one. Study observations and caveats: Naive CD4 clonotypes overlapped across a handful of donors at approximately 5.3%.

The origin of this receptor is a man aged 18 to 29 in good health. The chain couples TRBV30 to TRBJ2-2; 11 bases match TRBD2. Sequenced material: naive CD4+ T cells sorted from blood. Subset indicated: CD45RA+ positively selected. The chain's CDR3 is CAWSGDRVFSGTSGATNTGELFF. As DNA, the CDR3 is TGTGCCTGGAGTGGCGACAGGGTATTCTCCGGGACTAGCGGAGCGACGAACACCGGGGAGCTGTTTTTT.